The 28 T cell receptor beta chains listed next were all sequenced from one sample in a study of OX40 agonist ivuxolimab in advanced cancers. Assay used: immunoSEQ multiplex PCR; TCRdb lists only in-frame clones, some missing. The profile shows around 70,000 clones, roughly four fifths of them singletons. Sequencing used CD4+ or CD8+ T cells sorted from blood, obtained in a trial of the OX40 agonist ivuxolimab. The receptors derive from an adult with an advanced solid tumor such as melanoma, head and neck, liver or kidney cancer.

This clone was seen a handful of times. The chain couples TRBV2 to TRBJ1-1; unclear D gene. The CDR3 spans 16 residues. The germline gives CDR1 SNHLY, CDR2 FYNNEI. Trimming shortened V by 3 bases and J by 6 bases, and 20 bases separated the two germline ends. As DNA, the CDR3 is TGTGCCAGCAGTGAGGGCAGGCCGGCCTTTGGGGCTGAAGCTTTCTTT. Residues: CASSEGRPAFGAEAFF.

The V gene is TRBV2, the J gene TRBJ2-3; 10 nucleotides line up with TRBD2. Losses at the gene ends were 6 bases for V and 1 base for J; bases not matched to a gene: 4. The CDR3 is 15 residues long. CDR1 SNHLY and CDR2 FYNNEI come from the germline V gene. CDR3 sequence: CASRAGTSGTDTQYF. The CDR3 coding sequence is TGTGCCAGCAGAGCCGGGACTAGCGGCACAGATACGCAGTATTTT.

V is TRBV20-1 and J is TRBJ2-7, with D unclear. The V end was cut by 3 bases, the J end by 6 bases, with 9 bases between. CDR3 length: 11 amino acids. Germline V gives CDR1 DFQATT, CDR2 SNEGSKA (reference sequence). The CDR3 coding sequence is TGCAGTGCTAGTAGGGCAGCCGAGCAGTACTTC. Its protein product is CSASRAAEQYF.

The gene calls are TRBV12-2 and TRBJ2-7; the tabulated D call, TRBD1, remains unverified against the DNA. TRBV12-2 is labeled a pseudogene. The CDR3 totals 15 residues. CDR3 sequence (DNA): TGTGCAAGTCGCTCCCAGAGGGGGCCCTACTACGAGCAGTACTTC. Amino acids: CASRSQRGPYYEQYF.

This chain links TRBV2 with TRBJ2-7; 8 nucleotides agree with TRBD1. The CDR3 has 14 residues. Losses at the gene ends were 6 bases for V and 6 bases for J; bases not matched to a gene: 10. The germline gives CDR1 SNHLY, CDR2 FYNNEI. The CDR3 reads CASSSWTGMGEQYF. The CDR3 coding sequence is TGTGCCAGCAGCTCTTGGACAGGGATGGGCGAGCAGTACTTC.

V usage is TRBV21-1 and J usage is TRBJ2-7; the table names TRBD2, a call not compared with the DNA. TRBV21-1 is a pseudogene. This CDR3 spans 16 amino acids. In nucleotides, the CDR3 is TGTGCCAGCAGCATCTTACTAGCGGCCGTTCCCTACGAGCAGTACTTC. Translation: CASSILLAAVPYEQYF.

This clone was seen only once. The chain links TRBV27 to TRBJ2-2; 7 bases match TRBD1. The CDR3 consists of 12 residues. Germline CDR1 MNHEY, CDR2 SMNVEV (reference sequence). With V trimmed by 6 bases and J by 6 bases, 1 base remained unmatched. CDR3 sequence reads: CASSRGSGELFF. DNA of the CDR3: TGTGCCAGCAGCAGGGGGTCCGGGGAGCTGTTTTTT.

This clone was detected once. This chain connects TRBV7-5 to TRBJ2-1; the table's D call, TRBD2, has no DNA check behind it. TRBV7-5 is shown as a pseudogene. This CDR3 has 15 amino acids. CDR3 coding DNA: TGTGCCAGAAGCTCTGGGAGCGGGAACCCCAATGAGCAGTTCTTC. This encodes CARSSGSGNPNEQFF.

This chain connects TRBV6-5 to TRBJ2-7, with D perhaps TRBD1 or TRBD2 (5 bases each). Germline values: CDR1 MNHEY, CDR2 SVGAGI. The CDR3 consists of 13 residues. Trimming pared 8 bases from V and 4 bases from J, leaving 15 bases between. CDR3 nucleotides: TGTGCCAGCCGGGACCCCATCCGGTACGAGCAGTACTTC. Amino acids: CASRDPIRYEQYF.

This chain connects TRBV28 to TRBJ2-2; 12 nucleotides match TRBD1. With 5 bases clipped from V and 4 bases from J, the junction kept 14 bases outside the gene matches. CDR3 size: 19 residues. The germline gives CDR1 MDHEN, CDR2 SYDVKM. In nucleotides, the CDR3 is TGTGCCAGCAGTCCTACCCGGGGGACAGGGGGCGGGAGCACCGGGGAGCTGTTTTTT. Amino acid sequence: CASSPTRGTGGGSTGELFF.

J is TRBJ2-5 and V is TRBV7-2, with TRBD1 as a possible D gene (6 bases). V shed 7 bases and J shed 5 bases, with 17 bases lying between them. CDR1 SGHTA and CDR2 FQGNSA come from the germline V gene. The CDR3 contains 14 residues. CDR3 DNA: TGTGCCAGCATGCTAGGTGGGGGCTTGGAGACCCAGTACTTC. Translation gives CASMLGGGLETQYF.

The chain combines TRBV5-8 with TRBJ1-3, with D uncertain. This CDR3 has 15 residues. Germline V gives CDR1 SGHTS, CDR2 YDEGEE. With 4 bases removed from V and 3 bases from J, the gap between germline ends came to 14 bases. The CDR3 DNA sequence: TGTGCCAGCAGCCTTAAAGGCACCCTTGGAAACACCATATATTTT. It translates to CASSLKGTLGNTIYF.

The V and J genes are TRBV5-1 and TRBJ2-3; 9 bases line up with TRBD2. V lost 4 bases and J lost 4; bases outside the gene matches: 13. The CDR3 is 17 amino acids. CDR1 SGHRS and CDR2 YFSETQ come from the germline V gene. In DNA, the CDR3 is TGCGCCAGCAGCCCACCCAATTTAGCGGGAGCCGCAGATACGCAGTATTTT. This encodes CASSPPNLAGAADTQYF.

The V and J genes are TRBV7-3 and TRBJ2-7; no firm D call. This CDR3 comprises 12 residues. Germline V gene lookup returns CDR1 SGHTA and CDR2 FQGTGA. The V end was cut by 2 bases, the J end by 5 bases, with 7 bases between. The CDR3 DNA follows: TGTGCCAGCAGCTTAGTGGGCAACGAGCAGTACTTC. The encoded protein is CASSLVGNEQYF.

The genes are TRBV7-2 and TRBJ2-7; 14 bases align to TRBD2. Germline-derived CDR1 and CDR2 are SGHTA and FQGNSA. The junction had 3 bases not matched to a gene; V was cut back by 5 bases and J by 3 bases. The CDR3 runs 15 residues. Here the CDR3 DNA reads TGTGCCAGCAGCGAGGGACTAGCGGGGGTCTACGAGCAGTACTTC. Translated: CASSEGLAGVYEQYF.

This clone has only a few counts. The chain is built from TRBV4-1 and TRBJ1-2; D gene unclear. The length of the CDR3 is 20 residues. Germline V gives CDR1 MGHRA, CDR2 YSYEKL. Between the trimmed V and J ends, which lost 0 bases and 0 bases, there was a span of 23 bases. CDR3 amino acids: CASSQDPWQRPNHANYGYTF. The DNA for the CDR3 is TGCGCCAGCAGCCAAGATCCCTGGCAACGGCCCAACCATGCTAACTATGGCTACACCTTC.

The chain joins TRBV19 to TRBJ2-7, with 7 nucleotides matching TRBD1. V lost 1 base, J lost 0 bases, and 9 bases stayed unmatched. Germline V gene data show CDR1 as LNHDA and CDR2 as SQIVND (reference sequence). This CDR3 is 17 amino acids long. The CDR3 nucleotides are TGTGCCAGTAGTATAGTAGGGACAGAAGAGATCTCCTACGAGCAGTACTTC. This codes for CASSIVGTEEISYEQYF.

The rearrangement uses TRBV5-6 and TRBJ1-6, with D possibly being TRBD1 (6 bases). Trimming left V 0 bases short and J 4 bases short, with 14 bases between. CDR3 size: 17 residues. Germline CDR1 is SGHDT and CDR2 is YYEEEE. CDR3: CASSLGQATRYNSPLHF. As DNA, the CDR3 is TGTGCCAGCAGCTTGGGACAGGCGACTCGGTATAATTCACCCCTCCACTTT.

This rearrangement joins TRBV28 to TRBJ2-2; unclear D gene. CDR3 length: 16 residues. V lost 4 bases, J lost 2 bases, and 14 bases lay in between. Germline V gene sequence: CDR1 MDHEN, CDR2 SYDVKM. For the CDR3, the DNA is TGTGCCAGCAGTTACCGTCCCAGGCGAAACACCGGGGAGCTGTTTTTT. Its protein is CASSYRPRRNTGELFF.

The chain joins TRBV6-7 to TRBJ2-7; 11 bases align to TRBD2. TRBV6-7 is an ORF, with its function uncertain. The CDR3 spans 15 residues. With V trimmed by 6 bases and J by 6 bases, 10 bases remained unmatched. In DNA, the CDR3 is TGTGCCAGCAGGGTATTAGCGGGAGGGCCATTCGAGCAGTACTTC. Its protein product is CASRVLAGGPFEQYF.

CDR3 bases: TGCGCCAGCAGGTCACCGGGACTAGCGGGGATGACAGATACGCAGTATTTT. It specifies CASRSPGLAGMTDTQYF. The chain recombines TRBV5-1 with TRBJ2-3; 13 positions match TRBD2. The CDR3 sequence is 17 residues long. The junction had 9 bases not matched to a gene; V was cut back by 5 bases and J by 3 bases. Germline V gene data show CDR1 as SGHRS and CDR2 as YFSETQ.

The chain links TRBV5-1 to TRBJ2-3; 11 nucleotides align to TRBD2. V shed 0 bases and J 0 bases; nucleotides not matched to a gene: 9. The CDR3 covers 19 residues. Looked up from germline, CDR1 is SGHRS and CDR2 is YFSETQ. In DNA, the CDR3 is TGCGCCAGCAGCTTGGAACTAGCGGGAGTTTCCGCTAGCACAGATACGCAGTATTTT. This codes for CASSLELAGVSASTDTQYF.

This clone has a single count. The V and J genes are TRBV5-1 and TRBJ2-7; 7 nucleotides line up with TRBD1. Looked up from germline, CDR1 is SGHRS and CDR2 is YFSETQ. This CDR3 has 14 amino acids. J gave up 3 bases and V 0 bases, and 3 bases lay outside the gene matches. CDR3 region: CASSLAPGGYEQYF. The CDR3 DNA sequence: TGCGCCAGCAGCTTGGCTCCAGGGGGCTACGAGCAGTACTTC.

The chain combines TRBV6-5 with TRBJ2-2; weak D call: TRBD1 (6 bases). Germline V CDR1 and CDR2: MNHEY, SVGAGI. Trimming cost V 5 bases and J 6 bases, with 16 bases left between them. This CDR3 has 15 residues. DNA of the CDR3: TGTGCCAGCAGTCCCACAGGGATGTTGGCCGGGGAGCTGTTTTTT. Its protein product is CASSPTGMLAGELFF.

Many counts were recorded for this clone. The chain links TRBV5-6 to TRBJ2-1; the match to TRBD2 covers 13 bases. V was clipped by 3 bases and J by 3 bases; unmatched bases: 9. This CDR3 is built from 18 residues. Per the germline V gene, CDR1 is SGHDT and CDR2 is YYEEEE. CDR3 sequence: CASSSGLAGNLFYNEQFF. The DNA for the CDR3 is TGTGCCAGCAGCTCGGGACTAGCGGGGAATTTGTTCTACAATGAGCAGTTCTTC.

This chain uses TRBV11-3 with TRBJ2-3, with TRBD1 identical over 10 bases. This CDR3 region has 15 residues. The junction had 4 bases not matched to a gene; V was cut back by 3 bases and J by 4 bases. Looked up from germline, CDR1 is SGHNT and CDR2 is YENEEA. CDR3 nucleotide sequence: TGTGCCAGCAGCTTGGGACAGGGGAAGGCAGATACGCAGTATTTT. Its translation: CASSLGQGKADTQYF.

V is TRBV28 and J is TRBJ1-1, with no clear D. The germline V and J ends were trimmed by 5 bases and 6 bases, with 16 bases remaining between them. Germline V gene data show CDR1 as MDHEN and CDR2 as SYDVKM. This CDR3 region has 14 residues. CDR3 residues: CASSPPTVVPEAFF. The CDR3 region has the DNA TGTGCCAGCAGTCCACCCACGGTCGTCCCTGAAGCTTTCTTT.

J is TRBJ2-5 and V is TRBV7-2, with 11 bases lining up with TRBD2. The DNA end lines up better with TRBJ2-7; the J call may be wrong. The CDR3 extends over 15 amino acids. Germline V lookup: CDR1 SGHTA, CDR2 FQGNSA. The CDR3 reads CASSSLGLAADEQYF. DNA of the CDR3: TGTGCCAGCAGCTCGTTGGGACTAGCGGCGGACGAGCAGTACTTC.